The 30 T cell receptor beta chains in this list originate from one sample, sequenced in a study of blood T cell repertoires in COVID-19. Assay: immunoSEQ multiplex PCR; the TCRdb copy retains only in-frame clones and omits some. The sample contains about 490,000 clones, 80% to 90% of which appear only once. Sequenced material: peripheral blood. The source of these receptors is a human donor in a cohort sampled during active COVID-19.

The chain links TRBV5-5 to TRBJ2-1, with TRBD2 matching 10 bases. V shed 4 bases and J 10 bases; nucleotides not matched to a gene: 17. The CDR3 runs to 17 residues. Germline V CDR1 and CDR2: SGHKS, YYEKEE (reference sequence). The DNA of the CDR3 is TGTGCCAGCAGCCCCGAGTTAAGGGCTAGCGGGAGCTACGAGCAGTTCTTC. Protein product: CASSPELRASGSYEQFF. The full variable domain, completed using reference TRBV5-5 and TRBJ2-1, is DAGVTQSPTHLIKTRGQQVTLRCSPISGHKSVSWYQQVLGQGPQFIFQYYEKEERGRGNFPDRFSARQFPNYSSELNVNALLLGDSALYLCASSPELRASGSYEQFFGPGTRLTVL.

CDR3 amino acids: CASSRAAGEEETQYF. CDR3 coding DNA: TGCGCCAGCAGTCGGGCGGCAGGGGAAGAAGAGACCCAGTACTTC. V and J are TRBV5-1 and TRBJ2-5; TRBD1 is a possible D gene (6 bases). Deletions cut 5 bases from V and 3 bases from J, with 17 bases between. The CDR3 sequence is 15 residues long. Germline CDR1 and CDR2: SGHRS and YFSETQ.

The rearrangement uses TRBV29-1 and TRBJ2-3, with 7 nucleotides matching TRBD2. CDR1 is SQVTM and CDR2 is ANQGSEA in the germline V gene. CDR3 length: 12 amino acids. Trimming at V came to 7 bases and at J to 8 bases, leaving 9 bases not matched to a gene. This CDR3 is CSELTSISTQYF. The CDR3 DNA reads as TGCAGCGAACTGACTAGCATCTCTACGCAGTATTTT.

V gene TRBV24-1 combines with J gene TRBJ1-1, with D perhaps TRBD1 (5 bases). Trimming cost V 7 bases and J 4 bases, with 12 bases left between them. Germline CDR1 and CDR2: KGHDR and SFDVKD. This CDR3 is 13 amino acids long. This chain's CDR3 is CATRSYQGTEAFF. The DNA of the CDR3 is TGTGCCACCAGATCCTACCAGGGCACTGAAGCTTTCTTT.

The sample holds many counts of this clone. This chain joins TRBV21-1 and TRBJ1-1; the table calls TRBD1, which could not be checked here. TRBV21-1 has pseudogene status. CDR3 size: 15 residues. The CDR3 region is CASSNMGAAYTEAFF. In DNA, the CDR3 is TGTGCCAGCAGCAACATGGGGGCCGCGTACACTGAAGCTTTCTTT.

J is TRBJ2-3 and V is TRBV6-5, with D possibly TRBD2 on 6 matching bases. The ends were cut back, 8 bases at V and 5 bases at J, with 11 bases in the middle. There are 12 residues in the CDR3. Germline lookup yields CDR1 MNHEY and CDR2 SVGAGI. CDR3 nucleotides: TGTGCCAGCTCTTTGCGGGGAGATACGCAGTATTTT. The encoded protein is CASSLRGDTQYF.

This CDR3 is CASSVAGQVTSTGELFF. The CDR3 DNA reads TGTGCCAGCAGCGTAGCAGGACAGGTGACGAGCACCGGGGAGCTGTTTTTT. The J gene is TRBJ2-2, the V gene TRBV9; 7 nucleotides agree with TRBD1. This CDR3 has 17 amino acids. V lost 0 bases and J lost 4; bases outside the gene matches: 9. CDR1 is SGDLS and CDR2 is YYNGEE in the germline V gene.

The chain couples TRBV18 to TRBJ1-2; 8 bases fit TRBD1. Germline CDR1 is KGHSH and CDR2 is LQKENI. J gave up 5 bases and V 1 base, and 9 bases lay outside the gene matches. The CDR3 contains 16 residues. CDR3 loop: CASSPRTDRGPYGYTF. DNA for the CDR3: TGTGCCAGCTCACCACGGACCGACAGGGGACCTTATGGCTACACCTTC.

This clone was seen only once. This chain links TRBV3-1 (or the pseudogene TRBV3-2) with TRBJ2-5; D is perhaps TRBD1 (6 bases). The germline gives CDR1 LGHDT, CDR2 YNNKEL (reference sequence). This CDR3 has 14 residues. The V end was cut by 5 bases, the J end by 0 bases, with 10 bases between. CDR3 in amino acids: CASSGTGYQETQYF. CDR3 nucleotides: TGTGCCAGCAGCGGAACAGGGTACCAAGAGACCCAGTACTTC.

The chain joins TRBV9 to TRBJ2-1; TRBD2 matches at 7 bases. This CDR3 region has 15 residues. The V segment lost 4 bases and the J segment 4 bases; nucleotides outside the gene matches: 8. In germline, CDR1 is SGDLS, CDR2 YYNGEE. CDR3 sequence: CASSSGLREYNEQFF. As DNA, the CDR3 is TGTGCCAGCAGCTCAGGTCTGCGGGAGTACAATGAGCAGTTCTTC.

This clone occurred once. This chain links TRBV6-2 or TRBV6-3 with TRBJ2-3; D may be TRBD1 (5 bases). The CDR3 is 15 residues long. Deletions cut 6 bases from V and 0 bases from J, with 13 bases between. CDR1 and CDR2 from the germline V gene are MNHEY and SVGEGT. The CDR3 DNA reads as TGTGCCAGCAGCCTTCTAGGGGTTAGCACAGATACGCAGTATTTT. This sequence encodes CASSLLGVSTDTQYF.

The rearrangement links TRBV10-3 to TRBJ2-7; the D gene is possibly TRBD1 (6 bases). The CDR3 totals 14 residues. V shed 10 bases and J shed 2 bases, with 18 bases lying between them. CDR1 ENHRY and CDR2 SYGVKD come from the germline V gene. The CDR3, as DNA: TGTGCCACCCGAGGGGCAGGGGTCACCTACGAGCAGTACTTC. Protein: CATRGAGVTYEQYF.

The V call is TRBV29-1, the J call TRBJ1-5; 8 bases fit TRBD1. The CDR3 is 16 residues long. With V trimmed by 7 bases and J by 1 base, 12 bases remained unmatched. Germline CDR1 is SQVTM and CDR2 is ANQGSEA. The CDR3 protein is CSASYGGTGSNQPQHF. CDR3 bases: TGCAGCGCCTCCTATGGGGGGACAGGAAGCAATCAGCCCCAGCATTTT.

The chain has TRBV7-6 and TRBJ1-4; D is possibly TRBD1 (5 bases). The CDR3 has 12 residues. The V and J ends lost 5 bases and 8 bases respectively, with 9 bases between them. From germline, CDR1 is SGHVS and CDR2 FNYEAQ. DNA of the CDR3: TGTGCCAGCAGCGTTTACAGGGAAAAACTGTTTTTT. It specifies CASSVYREKLFF.

This clone came up a few times. The gene calls are TRBV19 and TRBJ1-3, with D uncertain. The CDR3 is 15 residues long. Per the germline V gene, CDR1 is LNHDA and CDR2 is SQIVND (reference sequence). V was shortened by 1 base and J by 1 base, with 8 bases between the two germline ends. In nucleotides, the CDR3 is TGTGCCAGTAGTATAGTAGCGGGGTCTGGAAACACCATATATTTT. It encodes CASSIVAGSGNTIYF.

V usage is TRBV27 and J usage is TRBJ1-1, with D perhaps matching TRBD1 (6 bases). Germline lookup yields CDR1 MNHEY and CDR2 SMNVEV (reference sequence). Trimming removed 6 bases at V and 1 base at J, with 15 bases between. The CDR3 is made up of 15 amino acids. The CDR3 loop reads CASSPRTVRNTEAFF. The DNA of the CDR3 is TGTGCCAGCAGCCCGAGGACAGTCAGGAACACTGAAGCTTTCTTT.

The chain couples TRBV19 to TRBJ2-3; TRBD1 might be the D (5 bases). Trimming took off 3 bases at V and 4 bases at J, with 11 bases between the two ends. The germline V gene encodes CDR1 LNHDA and CDR2 SQIVND (reference sequence). The CDR3 runs to 14 residues. The CDR3 loop reads CASSMAGSADTQYF. In nucleotides, the CDR3 is TGTGCCAGTAGTATGGCAGGGTCGGCAGATACGCAGTATTTT.

This sequence joins TRBV7-3 and TRBJ1-5; 9 bases line up with TRBD1. The CDR3 contains 16 residues. J gave up 5 bases and V 5 bases, and 10 bases lay outside the gene matches. CDR1 is SGHTA, CDR2 FQGTGA, per germline. The chain's CDR3 is CASSVYGTGLDQPQHF. The CDR3 DNA follows: TGTGCCAGCAGCGTCTACGGGACAGGGCTCGATCAGCCCCAGCATTTT.

The chain links TRBV30 to TRBJ1-5; D call uncertain. The V gene lost 1 base and the J gene lost 3 bases, with 10 bases spanning the gap. The CDR3 spans 14 residues. Germline V gene lookup returns CDR1 GTSNPN and CDR2 SVGIG (reference sequence). The DNA of the CDR3 is TGTGCCTGGAGTGCCGTGGGCCTCAATCAGCCCCAGCATTTT. Protein: CAWSAVGLNQPQHF.

The CDR3 DNA reads as TGTGCCAGCAACCCGGGGGGACTAGCGGGAGCGGGCTCCTACAATGAGCAGTTCTTC. Translation: CASNPGGLAGAGSYNEQFF. The chain has TRBV9 and TRBJ2-1; TRBD2 agrees at 14 bases. The CDR3 runs 19 residues. Per germline, CDR1 SGDLS and CDR2 YYNGEE. The trim removed 6 bases at V and 0 bases at J, leaving 11 bases unmatched.

The CDR3 spells CASSRSSGRASHNEQFF. The CDR3 DNA is TGTGCCAGTAGTAGGAGTAGCGGGAGGGCCTCGCACAATGAGCAGTTCTTC. The rearrangement joins TRBV19 to TRBJ2-1; 11 nucleotides line up with TRBD2. CDR1 is LNHDA, CDR2 SQIVND, per germline (reference sequence). V was pared by 4 bases and J by 5 bases, with 10 bases of the junction left unmatched. The CDR3 has 17 amino acids.

This clone was seen more than once but under ten times. The chain links TRBV5-1 to TRBJ2-3; D is unclear. The germline V gene has CDR1 SGHRS and CDR2 YFSETQ. Trimming cost V 2 bases and J 6 bases, with 7 bases left between them. The CDR3 extends over 12 amino acids. The CDR3 DNA follows: TGCGCCAGCAGCTTTAACGAGGATACGCAGTATTTT. Amino acid sequence: CASSFNEDTQYF.

V and J are TRBV9 and TRBJ2-1; D might be TRBD2 (5 bases). V lost 0 bases and J 4 bases, leaving 14 bases between the germline ends. The CDR3 loop spans 16 amino acids. Germline loops: CDR1 SGDLS, CDR2 YYNGEE. The CDR3 sequence is CASSVAGTSTYNEQFF. The DNA of the CDR3 is TGTGCCAGCAGCGTAGCGGGAACCTCCACTTACAATGAGCAGTTCTTC.

This chain joins TRBV19 and TRBJ2-3; 12 bases map to TRBD2. The J segment lost 5 bases and the V segment lost 4 bases, leaving 7 bases of the junction unmatched. The CDR3 has 16 amino acids. CDR1 is LNHDA, CDR2 SQIVND, per germline (reference sequence). The CDR3 bases are TGTGCCAGTAGTAGACTAGCGGGAGAGAGGAAAGATACGCAGTATTTT. As protein: CASSRLAGERKDTQYF. The full variable domain, rest sourced from reference TRBV19 and TRBJ2-3, is DGGITQSPKYLFRKEGQNVTLSCEQNLNHDAMYWYRQDPGQGLRLIYYSQIVNDFQKGDIAEGYSVSREKKESFPLTVTSAQKNPTAFYLCASSRLAGERKDTQYFGPGTRLTVL.

The count of this clone is one. The genes are TRBV27 and TRBJ2-1, with a weak D call TRBD1 (6 bases). V shed 3 bases and J shed 0 bases, with 9 bases lying between them. Germline assignment: CDR1 MNHEY and CDR2 SMNVEV (reference sequence). This CDR3 has 15 amino acids. In nucleotides, the CDR3 is TGTGCCAGCAGTTTGGTAGGGGGCTCCTACAATGAGCAGTTCTTC. The encoded protein is CASSLVGGSYNEQFF.

This sequence joins TRBV6-1 and TRBJ2-6, with 7 bases identical to TRBD2. With V trimmed by 3 bases and J by 3 bases, 11 bases remained unmatched. The CDR3 spans 18 residues. CDR1 is MNHNS and CDR2 is SASEGT in the germline V gene. The CDR3 region has the DNA TGTGCCAGCAGTGACCGGAGGCGGGAGCTTGTTGGGGCCAACGTCCTGACTTTC. Protein: CASSDRRRELVGANVLTF.

The J gene is TRBJ2-1, the V gene TRBV5-5; 14 bases map to TRBD2. This CDR3 is built from 18 residues. CDR1 and CDR2 from the germline V gene are SGHKS and YYEKEE (reference sequence). The V and J ends lost 4 bases and 3 bases, in that order; junction bases with no gene match: 9. In DNA form, the CDR3 reads TGTGCCAGCAGCACGGGACTAGCGGGAGCAACCCTCTACAATGAGCAGTTCTTC. Its protein is CASSTGLAGATLYNEQFF. The full variable domain, rest sourced from reference TRBV5-5 and TRBJ2-1, is DAGVTQSPTHLIKTRGQQVTLRCSPISGHKSVSWYQQVLGQGPQFIFQYYEKEERGRGNFPDRFSARQFPNYSSELNVNALLLGDSALYLCASSTGLAGATLYNEQFFGPGTRLTVL.

The chain links TRBV5-6 to TRBJ1-2; D possibly corresponds to TRBD1 (6 bases). Germline V lookup: CDR1 SGHDT, CDR2 YYEEEE. Trimming cost V 7 bases and J 6 bases, with 13 bases left between them. This CDR3 comprises 12 residues. The CDR3: CASGNGQNGYTF. In nucleotides, the CDR3 is TGTGCCAGCGGTAACGGACAGAATGGCTACACCTTC.

The chain recombines TRBV5-1 with TRBJ1-2, with D hard to call. CDR1 is SGHRS and CDR2 is YFSETQ in the germline V gene. Trimming stripped 4 bases from V and 7 bases from J, with 11 bases between. This CDR3 spans 12 amino acids. The CDR3 DNA is TGCGCCAGCAGCAACTTCGAGGGTGGCTACACCTTC. Protein: CASSNFEGGYTF.

This chain joins TRBV27 and TRBJ2-3; 9 nucleotides align to TRBD1. CDR3 size: 14 residues. V shed 6 bases, J shed 4 bases, and the junction held 5 bases outside the gene matches. Germline V CDR1 and CDR2: MNHEY, SMNVEV (reference sequence). CDR3 nucleotide sequence: TGTGCCAGCAGAAGGGACAGGGCGGCAGATACGCAGTATTTT. Translating gives CASRRDRAADTQYF.